The rows below give T cell receptor beta chains drawn from one sample of a study of blood T cell repertoires in COVID-19. Sequencing was performed with immunoSEQ multiplex PCR; in TCRdb, only in-frame clones are kept and a portion is missing. There are about 490,000 clones in the sample; around 85% occur only once, and approximately 2.9% lies in the top ten. The sequencing sample was made of peripheral blood. These receptors all stem from a human donor in a cohort sampled during active COVID-19. Each CDR3 is given with its conserved first and last residue. A D gene is named only where the DNA matches it firmly. Clone size is given for some rows only: seen once, a few or many times, or a class if the clone is expanded.

d_call j_call v_call clone_size cdr3_nt cdr3_aa
TRBD1 TRBJ2-5 TRBV7-2 - TGTGCCAGCAGCCCGGGACAGCGCGTTTCAGGGACCCAGTACTTC CASSPGQRVSGTQYF
- TRBJ1-2 TRBV28 - TGTGCCAGCAGTCCCTTGACAGCTTATGGCTACACCTTC CASSPLTAYGYTF
- TRBJ1-1 TRBV9 - TGTGCCAGCAGCTCAAAACCCCTCGGTGCGAACACTGAAGCTTTCTTT CASSSKPLGANTEAFF
- TRBJ2-7 TRBV20-1 - TGCAGTGTACAGCATTCCTACGAGCAGTACTTC CSVQHSYEQYF
- TRBJ1-5 TRBV30 - TGTGCCTGGAGCGCGGGGGCCTCAAATCAGCCCCAGCATTTT CAWSAGASNQPQHF
- TRBJ1-4 TRBV5-1 once TGCGCCAGCAGCTTGTCAGGGGTAGCTAATGAAAAACTGTTTTTT CASSLSGVANEKLFF
- TRBJ2-7 TRBV7-9 - TGTGCCAGCAGCCTTGTGAGTAGAGGGTACGAGCAGTACTTC CASSLVSRGYEQYF
TRBD2 TRBJ2-1 TRBV7-8 - TGTGCCAGCAGCCCTCGGACTAGCGGGGGGACCTACAATGAGCAGTTCTTC CASSPRTSGGTYNEQFF
- TRBJ2-2 TRBV4-1 once TGCGCCAGCAGCCGGAGGGGGCAGGCTCTCGCCAGGACCGGGGAGCTGTTTTTT CASSRRGQALARTGELFF
- TRBJ2-4 TRBV21-1 - TGTGCCAGCAGCAACGGTTCGGCTAGCGGGAGGGTAGCCAAAAACATTCAGTACTTC CASSNGSASGRVAKNIQYF
TRBD1 TRBJ1-2 TRBV27 - TGTGCCAGCAGTTTGACAGGGTCACGATATGGCTACACCTTC CASSLTGSRYGYTF
TRBD2 TRBJ2-1 TRBV9 - TGTGCCAGCAGCGTAGTAGGGACTAGCGGGAGCAATGAGCAGTTCTTC CASSVVGTSGSNEQFF
TRBD2 TRBJ2-5 TRBV7-9 - TGTGCCAGCAGCTTGGGTAGCGGGTCCCAAGAGACCCAGTACTTC CASSLGSGSQETQYF
TRBD2 TRBJ2-3 TRBV19 - TGTGCCAGTAGAATAGCGGGAGGCACAGATACGCAGTATTTT CASRIAGGTDTQYF
TRBD2 TRBJ2-2 TRBV27 - TGTGCCAGCCGGAGCGGGAGGGATGGAGTAACCGGGGAGCTGTTTTTT CASRSGRDGVTGELFF
- TRBJ1-2 TRBV4-1 - TGCGCCAGCAGCCGCAACGGGGTGGAGGACTATGGCTACACCTTC CASSRNGVEDYGYTF
- TRBJ1-1 TRBV6-5 - TGTGCCAGCAGTTTCTTACAGGGTGACACTGAAGCTTTCTTT CASSFLQGDTEAFF
TRBD2 TRBJ2-1 TRBV5-5 - TGTGCCAGCAGCTTGGAGGGCCTAGCGGGTTACAATGAGCAGTTCTTC CASSLEGLAGYNEQFF
- TRBJ2-2 TRBV7-9 - TGTGCCAGCAGCTTAGCGCAAGGGCAGGGCACCGGGGAGCTGTTTTTT CASSLAQGQGTGELFF
TRBD2 TRBJ2-7 TRBV3-1/TRBV3-2 once TGTGCCAGCAGCCGTAGAGGGGAGGGAGGATACGAGCAGTACTTC CASSRRGEGGYEQYF
- TRBJ1-3 TRBV7-2 once TGTGCCAGCAGCTTAGCGTCAGGGGAGAGAAACACCATATATTTT CASSLASGERNTIYF
- TRBJ1-1 TRBV6-5 - TGTGCCAGCCGGCGGGGGGCGAACACTGAAGCTTTCTTT CASRRGANTEAFF
- TRBJ2-7 TRBV2 - TGTGCCTCCAGGGACTCCTACGAGCAGTACTTC CASRDSYEQYF
TRBD1 TRBJ2-7 TRBV14 - TGTGCCAGCAGCCAAGCGGGGACAGGGTACAGCTACGAGCAGTACTTC CASSQAGTGYSYEQYF
TRBD1 TRBJ1-5 TRBV6-1 - TGTGCCAGCAGTGAAGCCGGGGACAGGCCCCAGCATTTT CASSEAGDRPQHF
- TRBJ1-1 TRBV30 - TGTGCCTGGAGTGTTAACGGTAACACTGAAGCTTTCTTT CAWSVNGNTEAFF
TRBD2 TRBJ2-4 TRBV28 - TGTGCCAGCAGCACCCTTGGGCGGGGGGAAACCAAAAACATTCAGTACTTC CASSTLGRGETKNIQYF
- TRBJ2-6 TRBV27 - TGTGCCAGCAGTTTATCGTGGGGGGGCCCGCCCTCTGGGGCCAACGTCCTGACTTTC CASSLSWGGPPSGANVLTF
TRBD1 TRBJ2-6 TRBV6-2/TRBV6-3 - TGTGCCAGCAGTACACAGGGGGCAAGCGGGGCCAACGTCCTGACTTTC CASSTQGASGANVLTF
TRBD1 TRBJ1-2 TRBV2 - TGTGCCAGTACCGATGACCGGTGGCAGGGGGGTAACTATGGCTACACCTTC CASTDDRWQGGNYGYTF
TRBD1 TRBJ1-2 TRBV5-6 - TGTGCCAGCAGCCTCGACAGGGGAGCTAACTATGGCTACACCTTC CASSLDRGANYGYTF
TRBD2 TRBJ2-6 TRBV6-5 - TGTGCCAGCAGTACGGGAGGTGGGGCCAACGTCCTGACTTTC CASSTGGGANVLTF
TRBD2 TRBJ2-1 TRBV18 - TGTGCCAGCTCACCTCGGACTAGCGGGATGGGGATCTACAATGAGCAGTTCTTC CASSPRTSGMGIYNEQFF
TRBD1 TRBJ2-3 TRBV19 - TGTGCCAGTAGTCCCCGGGACAGTCACACAGATACGCAGTATTTT CASSPRDSHTDTQYF
- TRBJ2-1 TRBV7-9 - TGTGCCAGCAGCACCAGGGCAGACTACAATGAGCAGTTCTTC CASSTRADYNEQFF